The 25 T cell receptor beta chains reported below all come from one sample, sequenced in a study of blood T cells in healthy people across ages. With a J-beta primer mix and a sample-barcoded 5' primer, a second PCR ran about 7 to 11 cycles. TCRdb reprocessed the 5' RACE reads with MiXCR, giving one entry per CDR3 protein. Among about 570,000 distinct CDR3 sequences, about 25% were seen once, and the ten largest hold roughly 20%. The material sequenced was blood. Every receptor here comes from a woman in her 70s in good health.

The gene calls are TRBV6-1 and TRBJ2-7, with D possibly matching TRBD2 (6 bases). The J call may be faulty, since TRBJ2-1 better matches the DNA end. This CDR3 is 16 amino acids long. CDR1 and CDR2 (germline): MNHNS, SASEGT. The CDR3 loop is CASSGLIAETYNEQFF. The CDR3 region has the DNA TGTGCCAGCAGTGGATTGATAGCGGAAACGTACAATGAGCAGTTCTTC.

V is TRBV10-3 and J is TRBJ1-2; the D gene is possibly TRBD1 (6 bases). The germline V gene encodes CDR1 ENHRY and CDR2 SYGVKD. This CDR3 region has 13 residues. V lost 10 bases to trimming and J lost 2 bases, with 14 bases between them. The CDR3 region has the DNA TGTGCCAACGGACGGGACACCAACTATGGCTACACCTTC. Protein product: CANGRDTNYGYTF.

Points on this clonotype: Because it lacks the conserved phenylalanine or tryptophan at the end, this CDR3 is likely a read error. The genes are TRBV11-2 and TRBJ1-2, with 7 positions matching TRBD1. With 6 bases clipped from V and 5 bases from J, the junction kept 6 bases outside the gene matches. The germline V gene has CDR1 SGHAT and CDR2 FQNNGV. The CDR3 totals 13 residues. The DNA of the CDR3 is TGTGCCAGCAGACCCACAGGGGTGTATGGCTACACCCTC. It yields the protein CASRPTGVYGYTL.

This clonotype has only a few counts. The V and J genes are TRBV5-1 and TRBJ2-1; D is undetermined. The CDR3 spans 12 residues. Germline assignment: CDR1 SGHRS and CDR2 YFSETQ. The V end lost 4 bases, the J end lost 11 bases, and 13 bases lay between the germline ends. CDR3 bases: TGCGCCAGCAGCAAAGAAGATTACCAGCAGTTCTTC. Translating gives CASSKEDYQQFF.

J is TRBJ2-1 and V is TRBV6-5, with TRBD2 identical over 13 bases. This CDR3 has 17 amino acids. CDR1 is MNHEY, CDR2 SVGAGI, per germline. V lost 6 bases, J lost 3 bases, and 8 bases stayed unmatched. CDR3 sequence: CASRLPTSGGNYNEQFF. CDR3 nucleotide sequence: TGTGCCAGCAGGCTACCGACTAGCGGGGGGAACTACAATGAGCAGTTCTTC.

The genes are TRBV20-1 and TRBJ2-1, with 10 bases matching TRBD2. The germline V gene has CDR1 DFQATT and CDR2 SNEGSKA (reference sequence). V dropped 7 bases and J dropped 0; count of bases not matched to a gene: 18. This CDR3 has 19 residues. The CDR3 sequence is CSVVFGLAGAKSSYNEQFF. The CDR3 DNA reads TGCAGTGTTGTATTCGGGCTAGCGGGGGCTAAGAGCTCCTACAATGAGCAGTTCTTC.

This chain uses TRBV5-1 with TRBJ1-3, with 8 nucleotides matching TRBD1. Germline CDR1 is SGHRS and CDR2 is YFSETQ. CDR3 length: 18 amino acids. V shed 3 bases and J 0 bases; nucleotides not matched to a gene: 11. The CDR3 region is CASSSGRTGPISGNTIYF. The CDR3 DNA reads TGCGCCAGCAGCTCCGGCCGGACAGGGCCGATCTCTGGAAACACCATATATTTT.

As to this clonotype: An end of the junction differs from the germline gene, which may be a read error. The chain recombines TRBV4-1 with TRBJ2-1; TRBD2 matches 9 bases. The CDR3 is 15 residues long. CDR1 MGHRA and CDR2 YSYEKL come from the germline V gene. CDR3 coding DNA: TGCGCCAACAGCCTTAGCGGGGGTCTCTACAATGAGCAGTTCTTC. Protein sequence: CANSLSGGLYNEQFF.

The gene calls are TRBV6-6 and TRBJ1-1; 7 positions match TRBD1. J was trimmed by 10 bases and V by 4 bases; bases with no gene match: 15. CDR3 size: 15 residues. Per the germline V gene, CDR1 is MNHNY and CDR2 is SVGAGI (reference sequence). The CDR3 loop is CASSSKQGNSGRAFF. CDR3 nucleotides: TGTGCCAGCAGTTCCAAACAGGGGAATTCAGGGCGAGCTTTCTTT.

The chain links TRBV6-1 to TRBJ1-5, with 7 bases matching TRBD1. V lost 5 bases to trimming and J lost 2 bases; unmatched junction nucleotides: 6. This CDR3 spans 15 amino acids. Germline V lookup: CDR1 MNHNS, CDR2 SASEGT. CDR3 DNA sequence: TGTGCCAGCAGTACAGGGGCCGGGGGCAATCAGCCCCAGCATTTT. Protein sequence: CASSTGAGGNQPQHF.

The genes are TRBV7-9 and TRBJ2-7; 7 bases align to TRBD1. The germline V gene has CDR1 SEHNR and CDR2 FQNEAQ (reference sequence). Germline trimming cut 5 bases from V and 3 bases from J; bases unmatched to any gene: 7. The CDR3 has 14 residues. The CDR3 loop is CASSKQGFFYEQYF. CDR3 coding DNA: TGTGCCAGCAGCAAACAGGGGTTTTTCTACGAGCAGTACTTC.

In this sample, this clonotype turned up many times. The junction does not match germline at one end; this may be a read error. V usage is TRBV5-1 and J usage is TRBJ1-1, with no clear D. CDR1 and CDR2 from the germline V gene are SGHRS and YFSETQ. The length of the CDR3 is 11 residues. The CDR3 DNA is TGTGCCAGCAGCTTGGAGGGAGAAGCTTTCTTT. This sequence encodes CASSLEGEAFF.

A remark on this clonotype: Possible read error: a much larger clone is one base away. V and J are TRBV9 and TRBJ2-7; 7 bases match TRBD1. The germline V gene has CDR1 SGDLS and CDR2 YYNGEE. The CDR3 is 13 amino acids. With 5 bases clipped from V and 0 bases from J, the junction kept 2 bases outside the gene matches. Written as DNA, the CDR3 is TGTGCCAGCAGAGGGGACAGCTCCTACGAGCAGTACTTC. This sequence encodes CASRGDSSYEQYF. Filled out from reference TRBV9 and TRBJ2-7, the complete variable domain reads DSGVTQTPKHLITATGQRVTLRCSPRSGDLSVYWYQQSLDQGLQFLIQYYNGEERAKGNILERFSAQQFPDLHSELNLSSLELGDSALYFCASRGDSSYEQYFGPGTRLTVT.

This clonotype has ten or more counts. The V gene is TRBV6-2 or TRBV6-3, the J gene TRBJ1-1; D may be TRBD1 (6 bases). This CDR3 is built from 13 residues. CDR1 is MNHEY, CDR2 SVGEGT, per germline. V lost 7 bases to trimming and J lost 1 base, with 10 bases between them. The CDR3 DNA reads as TGTGCCAGCAACAGGGACACGAACACTGAAGCTTTCTTT. Translating it yields CASNRDTNTEAFF.

This clonotype turned up a few times. The junction shows a germline mismatch at one end, possibly a read error. The chain uses TRBV7-2 and TRBJ1-2, with 12 bases identical to TRBD1. The germline CDR1 and CDR2 sequences are SGHTA and FQGNSA. The CDR3 covers 17 residues. CDR3 residues: CVSSLSRDRGLNYGYTF. In DNA, the CDR3 is TGTGTCAGCAGCCTATCCCGGGACAGGGGGCTAAACTATGGCTACACCTTC.

This clonotype was recorded once. The V and J genes are TRBV7-2 and TRBJ1-2, with D tentatively TRBD1 (5 bases). There are 16 residues in the CDR3. CDR1 and CDR2 from the germline V gene are SGHTA and FQGNSA. V was trimmed by 5 bases and J by 0 bases, leaving 16 bases between them. Here the CDR3 reads CASSQDGTLANYGYTF. For the CDR3, the DNA is TGTGCCAGCAGCCAAGATGGGACGCTAGCTAACTATGGCTACACCTTC.

The V and J genes are TRBV29-1 and TRBJ2-7; D remains ambiguous. The CDR3 spans 10 residues. V gave up 3 bases and J gave up 6 bases, with 6 bases separating them. The V gene's germline CDR1 is SQVTM and CDR2 ANQGSEA. CDR3 sequence: CSVDWLEQYF. The CDR3 coding sequence is TGCAGCGTTGATTGGCTCGAGCAGTACTTC.

This chain joins TRBV7-2 and TRBJ2-3, with TRBD1 identical over 7 bases. V shed 5 bases, J shed 3 bases, and the junction held 11 bases outside the gene matches. The CDR3 is made up of 16 amino acids. CDR1 is SGHTA, CDR2 FQGNSA, per germline. The CDR3 is CASSMGLGQNTDTQYF. The DNA for the CDR3 is TGTGCCAGCAGCATGGGGCTGGGACAGAATACAGATACGCAGTATTTT.

The chain combines TRBV4-3 with TRBJ2-2; 8 bases agree with TRBD2. The junction had 9 bases not matched to a gene; V was cut back by 2 bases and J by 4 bases. The CDR3 totals 17 residues. CDR1 is LGHNA, CDR2 YSLEER, per germline. The chain's CDR3 is CASSQTPAGALTGELFF. As DNA, the CDR3 is TGCGCCAGCAGCCAAACCCCAGCGGGGGCGCTCACCGGGGAGCTGTTTTTT.

This clonotype appeared a few times. V gene TRBV6-1 combines with J gene TRBJ2-3, with 8 bases that match TRBD1. The CDR3 contains 17 residues. V shed 7 bases and J 1 base; nucleotides not matched to a gene: 13. Germline lookup yields CDR1 MNHNS and CDR2 SASEGT. CDR3 amino acids: CASNPRRQGAGTDTQYF. The CDR3, as DNA: TGTGCCAGCAATCCTCGCAGGCAGGGGGCAGGCACAGATACGCAGTATTTT.

The chain has TRBV28 and TRBJ2-7, with TRBD1 as a possible D gene (7 bases). This CDR3 is built from 17 residues. V was pared by 9 bases and J by 1 base, with 25 bases between. The germline V gene has CDR1 MDHEN and CDR2 SYDVKM. CDR3 sequence reads: CASRGASGTAISYEQYF. The DNA for the CDR3 is TGTGCCAGTAGGGGGGCATCCGGGACAGCAATTTCCTACGAGCAGTACTTC.

This clonotype came up a few times. The chain combines TRBV5-1 with TRBJ1-4; the D is unclear. V was cut by 2 bases and J by 12 bases, with 17 bases left in between. This CDR3 is built from 14 residues. Germline CDR1 is SGHRS and CDR2 is YFSETQ. CDR3 sequence (DNA): TGCGCCAGCAGCTTTGACTCTGACTGGTCCCAACTGTTTTTT. Translated, it gives CASSFDSDWSQLFF. The complete variable domain, with remaining parts taken from reference TRBV5-1 and TRBJ1-4, reads KAGVTQTPRYLIKTRGQQVTLSCSPISGHRSVSWYQQTPGQGLQFLFEYFSETQRNKGNFPGRFSGRQFSNSRSEMNVSTLELGDSALYLCASSFDSDWSQLFFGSGTQLSVL.

A few counts support this clonotype. For the CDR3, the DNA is TGTGCCAGCTCACCGGGGAGGACAGAAACAGATACGCAGTATTTT. It yields the protein CASSPGRTETDTQYF. V and J are TRBV18 and TRBJ2-3; D may match TRBD1 or TRBD2 (6 bases each). The CDR3 totals 15 residues. The V end was cut by 3 bases, the J end by 3 bases, with 13 bases between. Germline V gene sequence: CDR1 KGHSH, CDR2 LQKENI.

This chain joins TRBV3-1 and TRBJ2-3, with D hard to call. The length of the CDR3 is 14 residues. The V end lost 5 bases, the J end lost 0 bases, and 9 bases lay between the germline ends. Germline V gives CDR1 LGHDT, CDR2 YNNKEL (reference sequence). The CDR3 here is CASSYFGSTDTQYF. CDR3 bases: TGTGCCAGCAGCTATTTCGGGAGCACAGATACGCAGTATTTT.

This sequence joins TRBV4-3 and TRBJ2-5, with TRBD2 matching over 13 bases. The J call is doubtful: the DNA matches TRBJ2-1 better. Germline CDR1 and CDR2: LGHNA and YSLEER. The CDR3 length is 18 residues. CDR3 bases: TGCGCCAGCAGCCCCTTCGCCGGGACTAGCGGGGAAAACAATGAGCAGTTCTTC. Translation: CASSPFAGTSGENNEQFF.